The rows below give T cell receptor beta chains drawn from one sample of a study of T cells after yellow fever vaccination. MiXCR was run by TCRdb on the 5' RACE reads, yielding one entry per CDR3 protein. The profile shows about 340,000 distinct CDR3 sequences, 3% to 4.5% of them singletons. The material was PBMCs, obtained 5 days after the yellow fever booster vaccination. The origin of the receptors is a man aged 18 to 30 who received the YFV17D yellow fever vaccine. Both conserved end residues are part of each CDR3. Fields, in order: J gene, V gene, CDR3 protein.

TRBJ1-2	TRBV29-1	CSVEDSEANYGYTF
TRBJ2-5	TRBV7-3	CASSLQLGETQYF
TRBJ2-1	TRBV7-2	CASSWTSGTYNEQFF
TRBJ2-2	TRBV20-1	CSARRLVTGELFF
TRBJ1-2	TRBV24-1	CATSDLQDGYTF
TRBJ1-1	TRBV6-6	CASERTGVIPEAFF
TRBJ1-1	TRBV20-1	CSARGQLYGGTEAFF
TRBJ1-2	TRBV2	CASRDQGGLANYGYTF
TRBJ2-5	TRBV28	CASRLWGMETQYF
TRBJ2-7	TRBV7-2	CASSNWTDVTYEQYF
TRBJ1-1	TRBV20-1	CSARVENTEAFF
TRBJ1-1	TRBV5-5	CASSGTPVNTEAFF
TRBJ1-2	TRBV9	CASSGGTGAYGYTF
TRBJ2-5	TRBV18	CASSRDIGQETQYF
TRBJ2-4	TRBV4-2	CASSQEWGTKNIQYF
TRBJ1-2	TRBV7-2	CASSLAWAGTNGYTF
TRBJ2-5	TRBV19	CASSMERGGETQYF
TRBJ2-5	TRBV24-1	CATSDWTGEETQYF
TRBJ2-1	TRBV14	CASSQVSAGPSYNEQFF
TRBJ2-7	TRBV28	CASSPWTGGAYEQYF
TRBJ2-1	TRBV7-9	CASSSPSGGASSYNEQFF
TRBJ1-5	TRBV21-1	CARTGSNQPQHF
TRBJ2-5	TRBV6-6	CASSWFETQYF
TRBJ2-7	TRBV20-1	CSARGGGGTYEQYF
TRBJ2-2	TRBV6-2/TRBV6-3	CASTGALNTGELFF
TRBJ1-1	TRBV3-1	CASSQDRGMNTEAFF
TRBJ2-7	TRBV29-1	CSVVTGYEQYF
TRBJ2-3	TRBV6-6	CASRTTEAGSFGTDTQYF
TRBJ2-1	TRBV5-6	CASSLYLYEQFF
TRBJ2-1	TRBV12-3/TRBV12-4	CASSLIRVSYNEQFF
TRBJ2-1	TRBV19	CASSPGREQFF
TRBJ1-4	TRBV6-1	CASRDTITTNEKLFF
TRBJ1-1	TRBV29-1	CSGVDRNTEAFF
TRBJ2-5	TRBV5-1	CASSLGPETGDLETQYF
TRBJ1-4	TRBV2	CASRGPELVPEKLFF
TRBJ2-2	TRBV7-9	CASSTRGVNTGELFF
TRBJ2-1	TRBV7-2	CASSRIGDPYNEQFF
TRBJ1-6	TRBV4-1	CASSLGQLRGSPLHF
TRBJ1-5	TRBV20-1	CSARGDRDQPQHF
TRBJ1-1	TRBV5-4	CASSLGTTGGRDTEAFF
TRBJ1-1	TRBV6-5	CASSRQQGPMNTEAFF
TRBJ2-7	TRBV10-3	CATRTAGQDEQYF
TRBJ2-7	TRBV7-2	CASSLTAGGYEQYF
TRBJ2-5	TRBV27	CASSYGGAGDGETQYF
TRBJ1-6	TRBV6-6	CASSHSYNSPLHF
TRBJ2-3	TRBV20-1	CSAIAGGLSF
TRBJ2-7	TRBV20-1	CSARGGNYEQYF
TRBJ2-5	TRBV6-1	CASSESTSGGGTETQYF
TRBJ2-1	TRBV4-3	CASSHLLAGGVDEQFF
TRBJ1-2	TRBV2	CASSVTELDGYTF
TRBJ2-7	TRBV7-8	CASSEVAGSYEQYF
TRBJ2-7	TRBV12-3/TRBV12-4	CASSPLGTDPYEQYF
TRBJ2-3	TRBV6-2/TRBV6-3	CASSYVSLRGNTDTQYF
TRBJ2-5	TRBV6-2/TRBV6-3	CASSYGREGGETQYF
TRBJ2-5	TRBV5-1	CASSHGRLAGQETQYF
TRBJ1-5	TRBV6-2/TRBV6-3	CASSSPKTGRNGGRNQPQHF
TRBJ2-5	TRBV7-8	CASSLVLDSKRGTQYF
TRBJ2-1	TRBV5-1	CASSSRLAGGPMNEQFF
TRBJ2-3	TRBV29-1	CSGGTGVPTDTQYF